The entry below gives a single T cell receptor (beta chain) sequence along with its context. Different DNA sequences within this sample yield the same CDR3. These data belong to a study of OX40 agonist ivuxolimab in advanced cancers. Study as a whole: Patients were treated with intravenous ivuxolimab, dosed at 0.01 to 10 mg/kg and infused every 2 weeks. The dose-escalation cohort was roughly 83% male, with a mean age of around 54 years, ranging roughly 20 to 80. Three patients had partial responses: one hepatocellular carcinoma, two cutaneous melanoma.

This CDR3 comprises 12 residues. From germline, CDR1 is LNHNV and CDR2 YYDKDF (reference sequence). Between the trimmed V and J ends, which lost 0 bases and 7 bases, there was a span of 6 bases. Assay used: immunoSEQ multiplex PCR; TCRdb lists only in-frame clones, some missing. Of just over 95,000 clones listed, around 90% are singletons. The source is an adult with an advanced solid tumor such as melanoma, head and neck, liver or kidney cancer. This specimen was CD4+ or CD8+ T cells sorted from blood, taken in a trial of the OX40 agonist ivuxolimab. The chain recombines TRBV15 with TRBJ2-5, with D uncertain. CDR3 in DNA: TGTGCCACCAGCAGAGATCTCGGGACCCAGTACTTC. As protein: CATSRDLGTQYF.